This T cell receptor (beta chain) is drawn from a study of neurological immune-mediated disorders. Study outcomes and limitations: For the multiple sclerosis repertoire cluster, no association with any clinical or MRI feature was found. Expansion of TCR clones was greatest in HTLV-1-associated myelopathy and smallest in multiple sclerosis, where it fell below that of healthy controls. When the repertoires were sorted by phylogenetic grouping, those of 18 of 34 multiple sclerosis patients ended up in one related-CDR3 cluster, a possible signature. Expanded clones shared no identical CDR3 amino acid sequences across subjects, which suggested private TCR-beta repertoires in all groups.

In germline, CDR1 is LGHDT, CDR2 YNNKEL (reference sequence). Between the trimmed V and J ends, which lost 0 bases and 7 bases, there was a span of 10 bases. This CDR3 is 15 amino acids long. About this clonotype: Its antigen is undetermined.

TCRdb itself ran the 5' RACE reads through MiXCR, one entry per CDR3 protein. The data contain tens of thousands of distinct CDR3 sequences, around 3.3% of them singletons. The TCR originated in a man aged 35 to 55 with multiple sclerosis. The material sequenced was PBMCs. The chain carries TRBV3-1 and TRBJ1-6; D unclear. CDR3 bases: TGTGCCAGCAGCCAAGAGGTCCGCATCAATTCACCCCTCCACTTT. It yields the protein CASSQEVRINSPLHF.